A selection of T cell receptor beta chains follows, all from one sample in a study of blood T cell repertoires in COVID-19. This table comes from immunoSEQ multiplex PCR, and its TCRdb copy is limited to in-frame clones, with some not included. The sample lists over 100,000 clones, 91% occurring once. The sample consisted of peripheral blood. These receptors were obtained from a human donor in a cohort sampled during active COVID-19. Each CDR3 is given with its conserved first and last residue.

TRBV25-1	TRBJ2-1	CASTETEPPKFF
TRBV4-2	TRBJ1-5	CASSQVGNRDRSNQPQHF
TRBV5-5	TRBJ2-5	CASSFRDRGGEETQYF
TRBV3-1/TRBV3-2	TRBJ2-5	CASSQERGLAGEETQYF
TRBV5-1	TRBJ1-1	CASSLFPVNTEAFF
TRBV6-6	TRBJ1-1	CASRATIRANTEAFF
TRBV27	TRBJ2-7	CASSTQAGPSEQYF
TRBV24-1	TRBJ2-1	CATGDRDSAPNEQFF
TRBV13	TRBJ2-7	CASSLAAQTYEQYF
TRBV14	TRBJ1-2	CASSQDTYAAVNYGYTF
TRBV15	TRBJ2-2	CATSRDLTSGMSGELFF
TRBV4-1	TRBJ2-7	CASSPKGVSYEQYF
TRBV4-2	TRBJ1-2	CASSQGSSYGYTF
TRBV25-1	TRBJ1-2	CASSETGKGLDGYTF
TRBV5-1	TRBJ2-4	CASSLSGTAGLAKNIQYF
TRBV27	TRBJ2-7	CASRVGTGGGEQYF
TRBV7-2	TRBJ2-3	CASSFERGRTDTQYF
TRBV28	TRBJ2-3	CASSSPPYTQYF
TRBV3-1/TRBV3-2	TRBJ1-2	CASSRTGGYTF
TRBV5-3	TRBJ1-2	CARSGRTGGDYGYTF
TRBV29-1	TRBJ2-5	CSVQTGGAETQYF
TRBV7-9	TRBJ2-3	CASSSLDGGLADTQYF
TRBV6-6	TRBJ2-5	CASSYGASGAQETQYF
TRBV28	TRBJ2-7	CASSLWTGIPYEQYF
TRBV5-4	TRBJ2-3	CASSLVAGGTDTQYF
TRBV2	TRBJ1-2	CASSAGQGNYGYTF
TRBV2	TRBJ1-1	CASSPRDSRLNTEAFF
TRBV12-3/TRBV12-4	TRBJ2-1	CASSLEHYNEQFF
TRBV11-3	TRBJ2-1	CASSPGGSENEQFF
TRBV30	TRBJ2-7	CAWRDITGNYYEQYF
TRBV7-8	TRBJ1-1	CASSSTGENTEAFF
TRBV15	TRBJ2-5	CATSRGLVKETQYF
TRBV29-1	TRBJ1-5	CSARSGDQPQHF
TRBV5-4	TRBJ2-4	CASSFGGLAKNIQYF
TRBV18	TRBJ2-3	CASSWTGTVVGDTQYF
TRBV29-1	TRBJ1-1	CSGTDPEGTEAFF
TRBV4-3	TRBJ1-2	CASSQDLRSTSYGYTF
TRBV19	TRBJ1-2	CASSMTGTGNYGYTF
TRBV11-2	TRBJ2-7	CASSSLKRTGGQQYF
TRBV7-2	TRBJ2-6	CASSLLWGQGRSGANVLTF
TRBV5-6	TRBJ2-7	CASSLGQSYEQYF
TRBV9	TRBJ2-7	CASSAEGLADYEQYF
TRBV5-6	TRBJ2-7	CASSPMTGSYEQYF
TRBV29-1	TRBJ1-1	CSANPWTTEAFF
TRBV11-2	TRBJ2-7	CASSIGTSYEQYF
TRBV2	TRBJ2-2	CASSEALRGGGELFF
TRBV28	TRBJ2-7	CASSFRRGTSYEQYF
TRBV11-3	TRBJ2-3	CASSSGTSSSTDTQYF
TRBV9	TRBJ2-5	CASSIGTGKEETQYF
TRBV7-2	TRBJ1-2	CASRPAIDIVRFAF
TRBV30	TRBJ1-1	CAWSQFWTDLNTEAFF
TRBV10-1	TRBJ2-7	CASKVRGHEQYF
TRBV11-2	TRBJ2-7	CASSSGTGSEQYF
TRBV5-8	TRBJ2-7	CASSLYRGRYTSEQYF
TRBV7-9	TRBJ2-7	CASSSGTLKNEQYF
TRBV13	TRBJ2-1	CASRYIWPNEQFF
TRBV7-8	TRBJ1-6	CASSLGSLTGMNSPLHF
TRBV6-5	TRBJ2-2	CASSYSTGNTGELFF
TRBV27	TRBJ1-4	CASSLSGVDEKLFF
TRBV7-9	TRBJ1-2	CASRKASPYGYTF